This is a list of T cell receptor beta chains from one sample in a study of CXCR3-negative and CXCR3-positive naive CD8 T cells. Reanalyzing the 5' RACE reads, TCRdb keeps one entry per CDR3 protein, without DNA. The table for this sample gives fewer than 80,000 distinct CDR3 sequences. Material for sequencing was naive CXCR3- CD8+ T cells from blood. Every receptor here comes from a human donor in good health. Some clones in this sample may be carry-over from other donors' samples. Both conserved end residues are part of each CDR3.

J | V | CDR3
TRBJ1-1 | TRBV20-1 | CSATGGGIMNTEAFF
TRBJ2-1 | TRBV28 | CASTLNWQLHNNEQFF
TRBJ2-7 | TRBV6-2/TRBV6-3 | CASSPRDNYEQYF
TRBJ1-1 | TRBV20-1 | CSARGVSAEAFF
TRBJ2-1 | TRBV7-9 | CASSASGVSSSYNEQFF
TRBJ2-5 | TRBV20-1 | CSARVSGAGETQYF
TRBJ1-1 | TRBV7-7 | CASSLERDTEAFF
TRBJ2-1 | TRBV3-1 | CASSHDGGPISPYNEQFF
TRBJ2-5 | TRBV5-4 | CASSLVTGGETQYF
TRBJ1-4 | TRBV15 | CATSRDQGAGNEKLFF